The entry below gives a single T cell receptor (beta chain) sequence along with its context. V dropped 4 bases and J dropped 11 bases, with 12 bases sitting between them. Germline CDR1 is MGHRA and CDR2 is YSYEKL. This CDR3 is 13 amino acids long. Measured with immunoSEQ multiplex PCR; TCRdb has only the in-frame clones, and not every one. This table holds 150,000 to 180,000 clones, about 94% found once. The data originate from a study of control samples from healthy donors and cancer patients. The V and J genes are TRBV4-1 and TRBJ1-6; D is uncertain. Material: blood. This sequence originates from a man aged 40-50 years in good health. The CDR3 loop reads CASSPQVTTPLHF. The CDR3 bases are TGCGCCAGCAGCCCCCAGGTTACTACACCCCTCCACTTT.